The subject of this entry is one TCR beta chain. Germline V CDR1 and CDR2: SGDLS, YYNGEE. CDR3 size: 18 residues. V was pared by 2 bases and J by 7 bases, with 15 bases of the junction left unmatched. This specimen comes from a study of blood T cell repertoires in COVID-19. Study background: Italy, Spain and the United States were the sources of the convalescent and acute COVID-19 samples. Nucleic acid was either cDNA or gDNA, and it came from T cells, B-cell-depleted T cells, or PBMCs.

Original data processing: Researchers report that nucleated cell counts were estimated from reference gene primer amplification. Assay: immunoSEQ multiplex PCR; the TCRdb copy retains only in-frame clones and omits some. V and J calls and clone size come straight from that table; D and trimming were deduced from the DNA. Seen here are tens of thousands of clones, more than 85% observed once, and the top ten hold roughly 0.93%. The sequencing sample was made of peripheral blood. The TCR sequence derives from a male donor with active COVID-19. The chain combines TRBV9 with TRBJ1-4; 9 nucleotides match TRBD1. CDR3 in amino acids: CASSVLRQGERVGEKLFF. Here the CDR3 DNA reads TGTGCCAGCAGCGTTTTAAGACAGGGGGAACGAGTTGGTGAAAAACTGTTTTTT.